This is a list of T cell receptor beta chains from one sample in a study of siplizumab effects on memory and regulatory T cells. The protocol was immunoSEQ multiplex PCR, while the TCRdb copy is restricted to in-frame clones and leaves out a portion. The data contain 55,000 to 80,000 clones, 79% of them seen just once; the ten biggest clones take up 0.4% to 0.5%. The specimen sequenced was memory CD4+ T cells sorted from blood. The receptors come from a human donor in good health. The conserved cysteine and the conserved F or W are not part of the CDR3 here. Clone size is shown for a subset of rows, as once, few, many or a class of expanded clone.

ASSFAGGNYNEQF,TRBV7-8,TRBJ2-1,few
ASSLGGTGSYEQY,TRBV5-1,TRBJ2-7,-
ASSLTGSGYT,TRBV5-6,TRBJ1-2,few
ASSSLAGFTDTQY,TRBV5-1,TRBJ2-3,-
ASSWSSGGAGTDTQY,TRBV7-2,TRBJ2-3,few
SVGDRHNEQF,TRBV29-1,TRBJ2-1,-
ASSLGTGPYT,TRBV6-5,TRBJ1-2,-
ASSTGTGNTEAF,TRBV18,TRBJ1-1,-
ASSFLSSGESYEQY,TRBV5-6,TRBJ2-7,few
ASSLRQERTGYT,TRBV7-2,TRBJ1-2,-
ASSTGTVYEQY,TRBV6-5,TRBJ2-7,-
ASRSQEGQGFYEQY,TRBV6-6,TRBJ2-7,-
ASRLRVPPYNEQF,TRBV6-4,TRBJ2-1,-
ASSPGQGRGYT,TRBV27,TRBJ1-2,-
ASTKERTGGNTGELF,TRBV2,TRBJ2-2,-
ASSFEATVFLRNETQY,TRBV12-1,TRBJ2-5,-
ASSTGNQPQH,TRBV18,TRBJ1-5,medium-sized
ASSIVNGGNQPQH,TRBV19,TRBJ1-5,few
ASKTSTGADSPLH,TRBV19,TRBJ1-6,once
ASSQTLYEQY,TRBV4-2,TRBJ2-7,-
ASSYAFNSPLH,TRBV6-6,TRBJ1-6,-
ASRAQVPAEPQH,TRBV19,TRBJ1-5,-
ATSGGQTNYGYT,TRBV6-5,TRBJ1-2,-
ASCGRGQPQH,TRBV28,TRBJ1-5,-
ASSSDGIGMVNTEAF,TRBV27,TRBJ1-1,few
ASRVGGSFNEQF,TRBV6-1,TRBJ2-1,-
ASSQEADIYEQY,TRBV4-1,TRBJ2-7,-
AISEFPVAGGNSYEQY,TRBV10-3,TRBJ2-7,once
ASSLMPSGANVLT,TRBV7-3,TRBJ2-6,-
ASSALPVDYGYT,TRBV6-1,TRBJ1-2,-
ASSQDSKVDTQY,TRBV4-3,TRBJ2-3,-
ASSLISSYEQY,TRBV11-2,TRBJ2-7,once
ASSPRDSQETQY,TRBV7-3,TRBJ2-5,-
AWNRKGGSGYT,TRBV30,TRBJ1-2,-
ASRGDDNYGYT,TRBV6-1,TRBJ1-2,few
ASSEAGTGANVLT,TRBV6-1,TRBJ2-6,-
ASRGIYEQY,TRBV12-5,TRBJ2-7,-
ASSPSGGGREQF,TRBV7-3,TRBJ2-1,-
ASTQSFGTEAF,TRBV25-1,TRBJ1-1,-
ASSKGDSFPRSYEQY,TRBV21-1,-,-
ASSLETGGGTEAF,TRBV6-5,TRBJ1-1,-
ASSQDRGRSGGEKLF,TRBV4-1,TRBJ1-4,-
AWRPRDRYNSPLH,TRBV30,TRBJ1-6,few
ASQPTGIGTEAF,TRBV5-4,TRBJ1-1,-
ASSVEGARSPLH,TRBV9,TRBJ1-6,-
ASSVQGTDTYEQY,TRBV6-5,TRBJ2-7,-
ASSLGASGDTEAF,TRBV5-1,TRBJ1-1,-
ASSPLLAGGPSVETQY,TRBV5-4,TRBJ2-5,-
ASSSRDSASYNSPLH,TRBV5-4,TRBJ1-6,few
SVEGERDRGQEKLF,TRBV29-1,TRBJ1-4,few
ASSLLQPGTEAF,TRBV7-3,TRBJ1-1,-
ASSFRGLAGRETQY,TRBV27,TRBJ2-5,-
ASSPQIAVHEQY,TRBV19,TRBJ2-7,few
ASSWVGGDRELF,TRBV5-1,TRBJ2-2,-
ASSQETGYGYT,TRBV4-1,TRBJ1-2,-
ASTLLVSHNEQF,TRBV4-1,TRBJ2-1,-
ASSLPGQNGANVLT,TRBV28,TRBJ2-6,once
ASSSPGFYGYT,TRBV6-5,TRBJ1-2,-
ASLRSGGAGEAF,TRBV6-5,TRBJ1-1,-
ASSSTGRTEAF,TRBV11-2,TRBJ1-1,-